The rows below give T cell receptor beta chains drawn from one sample of a study of blood T cell repertoires in COVID-19. TCRdb's table, derived via immunoSEQ multiplex PCR, lists solely in-frame clones and lacks some. This table has under 300,000 clones, approximately 84% appearing once. The sample comprised peripheral blood. The receptors originated from a human donor with COVID-19, enrolled during active disease. The donor label of this sample is uncertain. CDR3s include the opening cysteine and the closing phenylalanine or tryptophan. A D gene is named only where the DNA matches it firmly. Clone size, where shown, is once, few, many, or a class for clones that have expanded.

v_gene	d_gene	j_gene	abundance	CDR3aa	CDR3nt
TRBV2	TRBD2	TRBJ2-3	NA	CASRETSGPSTDTQYF	TGTGCCAGCAGGGAGACTAGCGGACCTAGCACAGATACGCAGTATTTT
TRBV18	NA	TRBJ2-5	NA	CASSPMRTGETQYF	TGTGCCAGCTCACCTATGCGGACGGGGGAGACCCAGTACTTC
TRBV28	NA	TRBJ2-7	NA	CASSLSLGGSYEQYF	TGTGCCAGCAGTTTATCCCTCGGGGGTTCCTACGAGCAGTACTTC
TRBV30	NA	TRBJ2-6	NA	CAWSDPREYRDSGANVLTF	TGTGCCTGGAGTGATCCGAGGGAATATAGGGACTCTGGGGCCAACGTCCTGACTTTC
TRBV5-1	NA	TRBJ1-4	once	CASSLASGNEKLFF	TGCGCCAGCAGCTTGGCGTCAGGGAATGAAAAACTGTTTTTT
TRBV7-2	NA	TRBJ2-3	NA	CASSLVAGDTQYF	TGTGCCAGCAGCTTAGTTGCCGGAGATACGCAGTATTTT
TRBV10-2	NA	TRBJ1-5	NA	CASSEGDQPQHF	TGCGCCAGCAGTGAAGGGGATCAGCCCCAGCATTTT
TRBV19	NA	TRBJ2-7	NA	CASSPGLSEQYF	TGTGCCAGTAGTCCGGGACTCAGCGAGCAGTACTTC
TRBV5-6	TRBD2	TRBJ2-5	NA	CASSPSRLAAKETQYF	TGTGCCAGCAGCCCGAGTCGACTAGCGGCTAAAGAGACCCAGTACTTC
TRBV9	TRBD2	TRBJ2-1	once	CASSGGTSDYNEQFF	TGTGCCAGCAGCGGGGGGACTAGCGACTACAATGAGCAGTTCTTC
TRBV14	NA	TRBJ1-1	NA	CASSLETQGTPLAFF	TGTGCCAGCAGCCTTGAAACCCAGGGAACCCCTTTAGCTTTCTTT
TRBV18	NA	TRBJ1-6	many	CASSSRTAAYNSPLHF	TGTGCCAGCTCATCGCGGACAGCGGCGTATAATTCACCCCTCCACTTT
TRBV12-3/TRBV12-4	NA	TRBJ2-5	NA	CASRPTGEETQYF	TGTGCCAGCAGGCCAACGGGGGAAGAGACCCAGTACTTC
TRBV3-1/TRBV3-2	NA	TRBJ2-3	NA	CASSPLPRGTSTDTQYF	TGTGCCAGCAGCCCACTTCCCAGGGGCACTAGCACAGATACGCAGTATTTT
TRBV6-1	NA	TRBJ2-1	NA	CASSESVLSYNEQFF	TGTGCCAGCAGTGAATCGGTTCTCTCCTACAATGAGCAGTTCTTC
TRBV7-8	TRBD2	TRBJ2-3	once	CASSLALHSSGAFTDTQYF	TGTGCCAGCAGCTTAGCGTTACATTCTAGCGGGGCCTTCACAGATACGCAGTATTTT
TRBV19	TRBD1	TRBJ2-7	NA	CASTPWSGTGEQYF	TGTGCCAGTACCCCCTGGTCGGGGACAGGGGAGCAGTACTTC
TRBV7-7	TRBD1	TRBJ2-5	NA	CASSKDREETQYF	TGTGCTAGCAGCAAGGACAGGGAAGAGACCCAGTACTTC
TRBV30	TRBD1	TRBJ1-6	few	CAWSAYRGGSPLHF	TGTGCCTGGAGTGCCTACAGGGGGGGATCACCCCTCCACTTT
TRBV28	NA	TRBJ1-2	once	CASRQVDYGYTF	TGTGCCAGCAGACAGGTAGACTATGGCTACACCTTC
TRBV7-2	TRBD2	TRBJ2-2	NA	CASSPASGRAFTGELFF	TGTGCCAGCAGCCCCGCTAGCGGGAGGGCTTTCACCGGGGAGCTGTTTTTT
TRBV7-2	TRBD2	TRBJ2-1	NA	CASSLRRTSGSAYNEQFF	TGTGCCAGCAGCTTGCGTCGGACTAGCGGGAGTGCGTACAATGAGCAGTTCTTC
TRBV7-9	NA	TRBJ1-2	once	CASSLATLRYGYTF	TGTGCCAGCAGCTTAGCTACCTTGAGATATGGCTACACCTTC
TRBV7-8	NA	TRBJ1-2	many	CASSSQYYSTNYGYTF	TGTGCCAGCAGCTCCCAATATTACTCTACTAACTATGGCTACACCTTC
TRBV7-2	NA	TRBJ2-5	NA	CASTLSGSQETQYF	TGTGCCAGCACCCTTAGCGGATCCCAAGAGACCCAGTACTTC
TRBV7-2	NA	TRBJ1-5	NA	CASSISWGHNQPQHF	TGTGCCAGCAGCATAAGCTGGGGGCACAATCAGCCCCAGCATTTT
TRBV12-3/TRBV12-4	NA	TRBJ2-7	NA	CASSPVRSEQYF	TGTGCCAGCAGTCCCGTCCGCAGCGAGCAGTACTTC
TRBV5-4	NA	TRBJ1-1	NA	CASSLSTAQNTEAFF	TGTGCCAGCAGCTTATCTACAGCCCAAAACACTGAAGCTTTCTTT
TRBV10-3	NA	TRBJ2-4	NA	CAISEAQVLLAKNIQYF	TGTGCCATCAGTGAGGCGCAGGTCCTCCTAGCCAAAAACATTCAGTACTTC
TRBV3-1/TRBV3-2	NA	TRBJ2-7	few	CASSLLVGPSYEQYF	TGTGCCAGCAGCCTCTTGGTGGGGCCCTCCTACGAGCAGTACTTC
TRBV5-1	TRBD1	TRBJ2-2	NA	CASSLEQGNVAGELFF	TGCGCCAGCAGCTTGGAACAGGGGAATGTAGCCGGGGAGCTGTTTTTT
TRBV19	NA	TRBJ2-7	NA	CASKAGDEQYF	TGTGCCAGTAAGGCCGGGGACGAGCAGTACTTC